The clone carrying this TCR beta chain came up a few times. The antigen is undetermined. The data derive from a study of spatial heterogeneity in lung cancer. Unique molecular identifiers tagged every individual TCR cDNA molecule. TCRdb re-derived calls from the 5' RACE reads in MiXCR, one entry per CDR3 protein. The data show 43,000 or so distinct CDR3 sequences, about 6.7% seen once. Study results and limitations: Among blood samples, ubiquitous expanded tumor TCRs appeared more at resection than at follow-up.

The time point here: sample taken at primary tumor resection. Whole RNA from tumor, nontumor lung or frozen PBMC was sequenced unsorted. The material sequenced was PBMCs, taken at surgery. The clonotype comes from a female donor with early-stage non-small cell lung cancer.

For the CDR3, the DNA is TGTGCCAGCAGTTACTCGAAAAAGGGGGGGTATCCCCAAGAGACCCAGTACTTC. It encodes CASSYSKKGGYPQETQYF. The chain has TRBV6-5 and TRBJ2-5, with D possibly matching TRBD2 (7 bases). This CDR3 has 18 residues. Germline-derived CDR1 and CDR2 are MNHEY and SVGAGI. Trimming took 0 bases from V and 1 from J, leaving 18 bases between them.